The present TCR beta chain was sequenced within a study of T cell clonotyping in hematopoietic cell transplantation (dated by TCRdb to about 2021). Study-wide context: A total of roughly 150 blood samples were collected in the study from some 40 consecutive transplant recipients and their related donors. Recruitment of patients ran from 2015 to January 2017, and follow-up continued until late 2020 or until death. What the study reported, not specific to this receptor: A decrease in recipient TCR diversity was observed after transplant, and a progressive increase in pathologically expanded clonotypes was seen from day 30 to day 180. Recipient repertoires showed only a small fraction of overlap with donor repertoires, and over 95% appeared de novo at the given depth. Broader TCR repertoire diversity after transplant was predicted by Inverse Simpson Index values from donors and from recipients before transplant. The sample size was limited and the cells went unsorted, which meant the CD4 and CD8 repertoire contributions could not be told apart.

Between the V and J ends, shortened by 3 bases and 3 bases respectively, the junction contains 15 bases. From a lookup of the germline V gene, CDR1 and CDR2 are MGHDK and SYGVNS. The CDR3 holds 15 amino acids from the cysteine to the phenylalanine. The CDR3 DNA has 45 bases and is translated from base 1. The immunoSEQ assay, a bias-controlled multiplex PCR using V- and J-specific primers, was used to amplify TCR beta CDR3 regions from genomic DNA. A proprietary barcode and Illumina adapter sequences were added to the CDR3 amplicons in a second PCR step. CDR3 libraries were sequenced on an Illumina MiSeq instrument. The source study handled its data this way. Export and quality control were done with immunoSEQ Analyzer 3.0, while downstream analyses used R Bioconductor and Immunarch. Repertoire metrics were calculated using only productive rearrangements within the normalized downsampled data set. Clonotypes larger than 5 templates in the normalized cohort were defined as pathologically expanded. The Inverse Simpson Index was used to measure repertoire diversity. The non-normalized data set was used for CMV-specificity analyses so that all clonotypes could be captured. TCRdb obtained this table from immuneACCESS and retained in-frame rearrangements with V and J assigned. These tables miss some clones; where compared with another copy, unresolved V genes account for less than half of the shortfall, and the remainder is unexplained. D and trimming were read from the DNA, whereas the V and J calls and clone size are those reported in that table. In this sample the table shows 10,000 to 14,000 clones, about 91% of which occur a single time. The biggest ten clones account for more than 15% of the sample.

This sample's time point label indicates: 100 days after allo-HCT. Recipient blood was collected about 28 days before transplant and at days 30, 100 and 180 after transplant. Using Nuclei Lysis Solution, genomic DNA was extracted from unfractionated peripheral blood mononuclear cells that were either fresh or cryopreserved. About this clone: The target of this receptor is not known. Base qualities were left out, and no much larger clone turns up one base away.

The TCR originated in a female patient over 55 who had an allogeneic stem cell transplant from an unrelated donor, so the T cells may come from the graft donor. Some clones in this sample may be carry-over from other donors' samples. The starting material was PBMCs, obtained 100 days after allogeneic stem cell transplant. The chain is made from TRBV25-1 and TRBJ2-7; the D segment is perhaps TRBD1 or TRBD2, each sharing 5 matched bases. The DNA sequence reads TGTGCCAGCAGTGATGCTGGGACCACTAACTACGAGCAGTACTTC. This gives the protein CASSDAGTTNYEQYF.